Each of the 31 T cell receptor beta chains below was sequenced from the same sample in a study of blood T cell repertoires in COVID-19. The method was immunoSEQ multiplex PCR; TCRdb's version includes in-frame clones alone and lacks a portion of them. The sample has a few hundred thousand clones; approximately 92% are singletons. Sequences were obtained from PBMCs or T cells enriched from blood (not recorded which). Source of these receptors: a woman aged 18-35 years in a cohort exposed to, infected with or recovered from COVID-19 (not recorded which).

The chain couples TRBV2 to TRBJ1-5, with 7 bases identical to TRBD1. Per germline, CDR1 SNHLY and CDR2 FYNNEI. The CDR3 is 15 residues long. Losses at the gene ends were 4 bases for V and 0 bases for J; bases not matched to a gene: 3. Written as DNA, the CDR3 is TGTGCCAGCAGTGGGGACAGATATAGCAATCAGCCCCAGCATTTT. This translates into CASSGDRYSNQPQHF.

This chain joins TRBV9 and TRBJ2-1, with TRBD2 matching 9 bases. Trimming at V came to 3 bases and at J to 2 bases, leaving 12 bases not matched to a gene. There are 18 residues in the CDR3. Germline V CDR1 and CDR2: SGDLS, YYNGEE. CDR3 DNA sequence: TGTGCCAGCAGCGGAGTGGGGAAGACTAGCGGCCCCTACAATGAGCAGTTCTTC. As protein: CASSGVGKTSGPYNEQFF.

V is TRBV9 and J is TRBJ1-2; 8 positions agree with TRBD1. Trimming took 0 bases from V and 3 from J; bases not matched to a gene: 4. This CDR3 is 15 amino acids long. Germline V gives CDR1 SGDLS, CDR2 YYNGEE. The CDR3 coding sequence is TGTGCCAGCAGCGTAGGGGACAGGTTGGACTATGGCTACACCTTC. Its translation is CASSVGDRLDYGYTF.

V and J are TRBV19 and TRBJ1-2, with D perhaps TRBD1 (6 bases). Trimming took off 10 bases at V and 7 bases at J, with 22 bases between the two ends. The CDR3 has 14 residues. The germline gives CDR1 LNHDA, CDR2 SQIVND (reference sequence). The CDR3 bases are TGTGCCACGGGGATGGGACACTATACATCTGGCTACACCTTC. It is translated as CATGMGHYTSGYTF.

This clone showed up just once. The chain combines TRBV24-1 with TRBJ2-1, with 7 nucleotides matching TRBD2. The CDR3 extends over 15 amino acids. Germline CDR1 reads KGHDR; CDR2 reads SFDVKD. V lost 1 base to trimming and J lost 9 bases; unmatched junction nucleotides: 8. CDR3 sequence: CATSDLSGGVTEQFF. CDR3 DNA sequence: TGTGCCACCAGTGATTTATCGGGAGGCGTTACTGAGCAGTTCTTC.

J is TRBJ1-5 and V is TRBV5-6; 7 nucleotides align to TRBD1. The CDR3 sequence is 12 residues long. Germline CDR1 reads SGHDT; CDR2 reads YYEEEE. V gave up 1 base and J gave up 14 bases; unmatched junction bases: 6. The chain's CDR3 is CASSLRTGLEHF. The CDR3 nucleotides read TGTGCCAGCAGCTTGCGGACAGGTCTGGAGCATTTT.

The chain recombines TRBV7-2 with TRBJ1-6, with D unresolved. The germline gives CDR1 SGHTA, CDR2 FQGNSA. Between the trimmed V and J ends, which lost 1 base and 7 bases, there was a span of 2 bases. CDR3 size: 12 residues. The CDR3 is CASSLVNSPLHF. In DNA form, the CDR3 reads TGTGCCAGCAGCTTAGTAAATTCACCCCTCCACTTT. The full variable domain, completed using reference TRBV7-2 and TRBJ1-6, is GAGVSQSPSNKVTEKGKDVELRCDPISGHTALYWYRQSLGQGLEFLIYFQGNSAPDKSGLPSDRFSAERTGGSVSTLTIQRTQQEDSAVYLCASSLVNSPLHFGNGTRLTVT.

Of note for this clone: At the DNA level, this CDR3 is encoded by other sequences in the same sample as well. The chain recombines TRBV9 with TRBJ2-1; TRBD2 is a possible D gene (6 bases). From germline, CDR1 is SGDLS and CDR2 YYNGEE. CDR3 length equals 15 residues. Between the trimmed V and J ends, which lost 0 bases and 2 bases, there was a span of 9 bases. CDR3 nucleotides: TGTGCCAGCAGCGTAGACTCGGGAGCCTACAATGAGCAGTTCTTC. Its translation is CASSVDSGAYNEQFF.

This clone was recorded at least ten times. The V and J genes are TRBV5-1 and TRBJ2-2; perhaps TRBD1 as D (5 bases). Germline V gives CDR1 SGHRS, CDR2 YFSETQ. Trimming shortened V by 6 bases and J by 0 bases, and 15 bases separated the two germline ends. There are 16 residues in the CDR3. The CDR3 protein is CASTRAPDTNTGELFF. The CDR3 DNA sequence: TGCGCCAGCACAAGGGCACCGGACACGAACACCGGGGAGCTGTTTTTT.

This clone was picked up one time. V gene TRBV7-6 combines with J gene TRBJ2-4; 10 bases align to TRBD2. The CDR3 loop spans 17 amino acids. Germline V lookup: CDR1 SGHVS, CDR2 FNYEAQ. J gave up 4 bases and V 4 bases, and 10 bases lay outside the gene matches. DNA for the CDR3: TGTGCCAGCAGCTCCGCCGGACTAGCGGATTATAAAAACATTCAGTACTTC. Protein: CASSSAGLADYKNIQYF.

This clone appeared a few times. V and J are TRBV6-1 and TRBJ1-2, with 8 bases lining up with TRBD1. Germline V lookup: CDR1 MNHNS, CDR2 SASEGT. J gave up 8 bases and V 3 bases, and 5 bases lay outside the gene matches. The CDR3 has 13 residues. The CDR3 region is CASSEDREGGYTF. CDR3 bases: TGTGCCAGCAGTGAGGACAGGGAGGGAGGCTACACCTTC.

A remark on this clone: This sample includes further DNA sequences coding for the same CDR3. The chain employs TRBV28 and TRBJ1-5; D ambiguous. V lost 3 bases to trimming and J lost 5 bases, with 5 bases between them. This CDR3 has 12 residues. In germline, CDR1 is MDHEN, CDR2 SYDVKM. CDR3 in amino acids: CASSLTDQPQHF. The CDR3, as DNA: TGTGCCAGCAGTTTGACTGATCAGCCCCAGCATTTT.

The count of this clone is one. The chain uses TRBV6-5 and TRBJ1-3, with 8 bases aligning to TRBD1. V dropped 8 bases and J dropped 4; count of bases not matched to a gene: 7. This CDR3 region has 14 residues. Germline CDR1 MNHEY, CDR2 SVGAGI. The CDR3 protein is CASRGRGLGNTIYF. The CDR3 DNA sequence: TGTGCCAGCCGGGGCAGGGGGCTCGGAAACACCATATATTTT.

V and J are TRBV5-1 and TRBJ2-1; 10 nucleotides match TRBD2. Germline V gene data show CDR1 as SGHRS and CDR2 as YFSETQ. V lost 3 bases and J lost 6; bases outside the gene matches: 12. The CDR3 contains 17 residues. For the CDR3, the DNA is TGCGCCAGCAGCTCGCGCGCTACTAGCGGGACTTCCAATGAGCAGTTCTTC. Encoded protein: CASSSRATSGTSNEQFF.

The chain uses TRBV2 and TRBJ1-1, with D perhaps TRBD1 (6 bases). This CDR3 has 13 residues. Germline V gene sequence: CDR1 SNHLY, CDR2 FYNNEI. Trimming pared 5 bases from V and 6 bases from J, leaving 13 bases between. This chain's CDR3 is CASSTRGRAEAFF. As DNA, the CDR3 is TGTGCCAGCAGTACCAGGGGAAGGGCTGAAGCTTTCTTT.

The chain links TRBV28 to TRBJ1-5; D unresolved. V gave up 4 bases and J gave up 3 bases, with 13 bases separating them. Per germline, CDR1 MDHEN and CDR2 SYDVKM. The CDR3 consists of 15 residues. The CDR3 nucleotides read TGTGCCAGCAGTTCCGAGGTTTGGAACAATCAGCCCCAGCATTTT. Amino acid sequence: CASSSEVWNNQPQHF.

V is TRBV6-1 and J is TRBJ1-2, with 8 bases matching TRBD1. The CDR3 is 13 amino acids. Trimming cost V 3 bases and J 7 bases; bases outside gene matches: 4. In germline, CDR1 is MNHNS, CDR2 SASEGT. The CDR3 is CASSDQGAGGYTF. In DNA, the CDR3 is TGTGCCAGCAGTGATCAGGGGGCGGGTGGCTACACCTTC.

This clone has only a few counts. CDR3 DNA: TGTGCCAGCAGCTCAGGGGGAGGCACAGATACGCAGTATTTT. Residues: CASSSGGGTDTQYF. The chain has TRBV5-4 and TRBJ2-3; TRBD1 aligns across 7 bases. The CDR3 covers 14 residues. V shed 3 bases, J shed 1 base, and the junction held 2 bases outside the gene matches. Germline V gene sequence: CDR1 SGHNT, CDR2 YYREEE (reference sequence).

V usage is TRBV5-1 and J usage is TRBJ2-5; 13 nucleotides line up with TRBD2. Germline V CDR1 and CDR2: SGHRS, YFSETQ. V trimming: 3 bases; J trimming: 2 bases; junction bases outside the gene matches: 10. The CDR3 consists of 18 residues. CDR3 nucleotides: TGCGCCAGCAGCTCCGGGACTAGCGGGACCCACCTACAAGAGACCCAGTACTTC. Translation gives CASSSGTSGTHLQETQYF.

The genes are TRBV2 and TRBJ1-5; D is ambiguous. The V and J ends lost 6 bases and 9 bases respectively, with 12 bases between them. Germline lookup yields CDR1 SNHLY and CDR2 FYNNEI. CDR3 length equals 12 residues. DNA of the CDR3: TGTGCCAGCAGGGATGACGGAGTGCCCCAGCATTTT. Amino acid sequence: CASRDDGVPQHF.

The chain couples TRBV3-1 (or the pseudogene TRBV3-2) to TRBJ2-7, with a tentative D call TRBD1 (5 bases). Trimming removed 4 bases from V and 6 bases from J, with 19 bases in between. Germline assignment: CDR1 LGHDT and CDR2 YNNKEL (reference sequence). The length of the CDR3 is 15 residues. Here the CDR3 DNA reads TGTGCCAGCAGCCTCTCGGTAGGGCAGGGTGGCGAGCAGTACTTC. Protein: CASSLSVGQGGEQYF.

The genes are TRBV4-1 and TRBJ2-2, with 12 bases lining up with TRBD2. This CDR3 spans 16 amino acids. After removal of 4 bases from V and 4 bases from J, the junction contained 4 bases not matched to a gene. Germline CDR1 and CDR2: MGHRA and YSYEKL. CDR3 amino acids: CASSPPSGRATGELFF. DNA of the CDR3: TGCGCCAGCAGCCCACCTAGCGGGAGGGCCACCGGGGAGCTGTTTTTT.

The chain links TRBV7-8 to TRBJ2-1, with TRBD2 matching 7 bases. In germline, CDR1 is SGHVS, CDR2 FQNEAQ. The CDR3 sequence is 16 residues long. The J segment lost 4 bases and the V segment lost 2 bases, leaving 8 bases of the junction unmatched. CDR3 sequence reads: CASSLIAAGVYNEQFF. In nucleotides, the CDR3 is TGTGCCAGCAGCTTAATAGCCGCGGGGGTTTACAATGAGCAGTTCTTC.

This chain joins TRBV4-1 and TRBJ1-1, with 9 bases matching TRBD1. J was trimmed by 1 base and V by 1 base; bases with no gene match: 4. Germline loops: CDR1 MGHRA, CDR2 YSYEKL. The CDR3 spans 16 residues. The CDR3 DNA sequence: TGCGCCAGCAGCCAAGCGTGGGGACAGGGGAACACTGAAGCTTTCTTT. Its protein product is CASSQAWGQGNTEAFF.

This clone was counted a few times. The chain carries TRBV24-1 and TRBJ2-1; a weak D match, TRBD2 (6 bases). CDR1 and CDR2 (germline): KGHDR, SFDVKD. Trimming stripped 7 bases from V and 1 base from J, with 7 bases between. This CDR3 is 13 amino acids long. The CDR3 sequence: CATSGRSYNEQFF. The CDR3 DNA reads TGTGCCACCAGCGGGAGATCCTACAATGAGCAGTTCTTC.

The J gene is TRBJ1-1, the V gene TRBV6-4; 8 bases map to TRBD1. The J segment lost 0 bases and the V segment lost 3 bases, leaving 6 bases of the junction unmatched. From germline, CDR1 is MRHNA and CDR2 SNTAGT. This CDR3 region has 16 residues. The CDR3 region is CASSEIDRGLNTEAFF. Here the CDR3 DNA reads TGTGCCAGCAGTGAGATAGACAGGGGACTGAACACTGAAGCTTTCTTT.

The chain uses TRBV11-2 and TRBJ2-5, with TRBD1 matching over 9 bases. The CDR3 is 15 amino acids. The V gene's germline CDR1 is SGHAT and CDR2 FQNNGV. V trimming: 6 bases; J trimming: 5 bases; junction bases outside the gene matches: 10. In nucleotides, the CDR3 is TGTGCCAGCAGTTCGACAGGGGGGAATTTGGAGACCCAGTACTTC. This codes for CASSSTGGNLETQYF.

The chain has TRBV3-1 (or the pseudogene TRBV3-2) and TRBJ2-2, with 13 positions matching TRBD2. The V and J ends lost 10 bases and 5 bases, in that order; junction bases with no gene match: 4. CDR1 LGHDT and CDR2 YNNKEL come from the germline V gene (reference sequence). There are 14 residues in the CDR3. CDR3 in DNA: TGTGCCACCTGGGGACTAGCGGGGACCGGGGAGCTGTTTTTT. Amino acid sequence: CATWGLAGTGELFF.

This chain joins TRBV2 and TRBJ1-3; possible D gene TRBD1, 6 bases. The CDR3 consists of 14 residues. Trimming shortened V by 3 bases and J by 4 bases, and 10 bases separated the two germline ends. Per germline, CDR1 SNHLY and CDR2 FYNNEI. The CDR3 loop reads CASSEAGVGNTIYF. CDR3 coding DNA: TGTGCCAGCAGTGAGGCAGGGGTCGGAAACACCATATATTTT.

This clone was seen just once. V gene TRBV19 combines with J gene TRBJ1-5, with D uncertain. The CDR3 extends over 15 amino acids. Trimming took 5 bases from V and 0 from J, leaving 11 bases between them. Germline CDR1 is LNHDA and CDR2 is SQIVND (reference sequence). CDR3 DNA sequence: TGTGCCAGTAGTCGCGCCACGGGTAGCAATCAGCCCCAGCATTTT. It codes for CASSRATGSNQPQHF. The full variable domain, in which reference TRBV19 and TRBJ1-5 provide the parts outside the CDR3, is DGGITQSPKYLFRKEGQNVTLSCEQNLNHDAMYWYRQDPGQGLRLIYYSQIVNDFQKGDIAEGYSVSREKKESFPLTVTSAQKNPTAFYLCASSRATGSNQPQHFGDGTRLSIL.

This chain links TRBV3-1 (or the pseudogene TRBV3-2) with TRBJ2-1; possibly TRBD2 for D (6 bases). Germline V CDR1 and CDR2: LGHDT, YNNKEL (reference sequence). Trimming took 3 bases from V and 4 from J, leaving 10 bases between them. There are 14 residues in the CDR3. CDR3 sequence (DNA): TGTGCCAGCAGCCACCCCGGGACTTACAATGAGCAGTTCTTC. Its translation: CASSHPGTYNEQFF.